The next 10 T cell receptor beta chains were all read from a single sample in a study of T cell responses to AZD1222 COVID-19 vaccine. Generated by immunoSEQ multiplex PCR, the TCRdb table keeps only in-frame clones and is missing some. Here the sample spans 75,000 to 95,000 clones, around nine tenths being singletons. The sample consisted of peripheral blood, taken on day 0 of AZD1222 vaccination. The source of these receptors is an adult in good health.

The chain is built from TRBV2 and TRBJ1-2; a weak D match, TRBD1 (6 bases). This CDR3 is built from 13 residues. The V end was cut by 6 bases, the J end by 5 bases, with 13 bases between. The germline CDR1 and CDR2 sequences are SNHLY and FYNNEI. The CDR3 region has the DNA TGTGCCAGCAGCACGGACAGAATGTATGGCTACACCTTC. Its protein is CASSTDRMYGYTF.

As concerns this clone: The identical CDR3 is also encoded by other nucleotide sequences in the sample. This chain joins TRBV3-1 (or the pseudogene TRBV3-2) and TRBJ2-2; unclear D gene. Trimming shortened V by 2 bases and J by 2 bases, and 0 bases separated the two germline ends. Germline assignment: CDR1 LGHDT and CDR2 YNNKEL (reference sequence). This CDR3 is 12 amino acids long. CDR3 sequence reads: CASSQNTGELFF. The CDR3 coding sequence is TGTGCCAGCAGCCAAAACACCGGGGAGCTGTTTTTT.

The genes are TRBV5-5 and TRBJ2-2; no firm D call. The V and J ends lost 0 bases and 4 bases respectively, with 4 bases between them. Germline V gives CDR1 SGHKS, CDR2 YYEKEE (reference sequence). This CDR3 contains 13 residues. The CDR3 sequence: CASSLDGTGELFF. The CDR3 DNA is TGTGCCAGCAGCTTGGATGGCACCGGGGAGCTGTTTTTT.

The chain employs TRBV7-6 and TRBJ2-1, with 10 bases identical to TRBD1. V lost 2 bases, J lost 3 bases, and 7 bases stayed unmatched. CDR1 SGHVS and CDR2 FNYEAQ come from the germline V gene. The CDR3 runs 17 residues. The CDR3 DNA follows: TGTGCCAGCAGCTTAAGGCCCCGGGACAGGGGCTACAATGAGCAGTTCTTC. It is translated as CASSLRPRDRGYNEQFF. The variable domain in full, completed from reference TRBV7-6 and TRBJ2-1, reads GAGVSQSPRYKVTKRGQDVALRCDPISGHVSLYWYRQALGQGPEFLTYFNYEAQQDKSGLPNDRFSAERPEGSISTLTIQRTEQRDSAMYRCASSLRPRDRGYNEQFFGPGTRLTVL.

The V and J genes are TRBV11-2 and TRBJ1-6, with D possibly TRBD1 on 5 matching bases. With 6 bases removed from V and 7 bases from J, the gap between germline ends came to 10 bases. The germline gives CDR1 SGHAT, CDR2 FQNNGV. The CDR3 is made up of 13 amino acids. The CDR3 region has the DNA TGTGCCAGCAGTGGGGCAAGGAATTCACCCCTCCACTTT. Amino acids: CASSGARNSPLHF.

The chain recombines TRBV18 with TRBJ2-7, with TRBD2 identical over 11 bases. The V gene end was trimmed by 5 bases and the J gene end by 0 bases; junction bases not matched to a gene: 3. This CDR3 comprises 15 residues. Germline CDR1 is KGHSH and CDR2 is LQKENI. CDR3 region: CASSTSGGPSYEQYF. CDR3 bases: TGTGCCAGCTCAACTAGCGGGGGTCCCTCCTACGAGCAGTACTTC.

This clone was detected only a few times. This chain connects TRBV28 to TRBJ2-2; 10 bases match TRBD1. The V gene end was trimmed by 11 bases and the J gene end by 4 bases; junction bases not matched to a gene: 13. The germline V gene has CDR1 MDHEN and CDR2 SYDVKM. The CDR3 runs 16 residues. The CDR3 DNA is TGTGCCGCCAGGGGGTCGGGACAGGGGTCCACCGGGGAGCTGTTTTTT. Its protein is CAARGSGQGSTGELFF.

Turning to this clone: The identical CDR3 is also encoded by other nucleotide sequences in the sample. The gene calls are TRBV6-5 and TRBJ2-2; D possibly corresponds to TRBD2 (6 bases). The CDR3 spans 15 residues. Looked up from germline, CDR1 is MNHEY and CDR2 is SVGAGI. Trimming took 2 bases from V and 0 from J, leaving 7 bases between them. The CDR3 nucleotides read TGTGCCAGCAGTTACGGGGACTCGAACACCGGGGAGCTGTTTTTT. Translation gives CASSYGDSNTGELFF.

This clone occurred once. The J gene is TRBJ2-1, the V gene TRBV3-1 (or the pseudogene TRBV3-2); unclear D gene. Deletions cut 0 bases from V and 7 bases from J, with 10 bases between. CDR3 length: 14 residues. Germline values: CDR1 LGHDT, CDR2 YNNKEL (reference sequence). The DNA for the CDR3 is TGTGCCAGCAGCCAAGAGGCTACTGGAAATGAGCAGTTCTTC. Protein sequence: CASSQEATGNEQFF.

V gene TRBV5-1 combines with J gene TRBJ1-4, with D uncertain. CDR3 length: 11 amino acids. The germline V gene encodes CDR1 SGHRS and CDR2 YFSETQ. The germline V and J ends were trimmed by 0 bases and 10 bases, with 4 bases remaining between them. The CDR3 sequence is CASSLGGKLFF. The DNA of the CDR3 is TGCGCCAGCAGCTTGGGGGGAAAACTGTTTTTT. Supplemented by reference TRBV5-1 and TRBJ1-4, the full variable domain reads KAGVTQTPRYLIKTRGQQVTLSCSPISGHRSVSWYQQTPGQGLQFLFEYFSETQRNKGNFPGRFSGRQFSNSRSEMNVSTLELGDSALYLCASSLGGKLFFGSGTQLSVL.